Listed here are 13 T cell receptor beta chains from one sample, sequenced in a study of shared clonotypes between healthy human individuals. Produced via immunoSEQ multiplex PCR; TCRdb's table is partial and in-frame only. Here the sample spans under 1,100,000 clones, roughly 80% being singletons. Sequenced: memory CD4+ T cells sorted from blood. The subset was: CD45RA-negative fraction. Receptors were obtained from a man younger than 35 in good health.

Written as DNA, the CDR3 is TGTGCCAGCAGGGATGGGACTAGCGGGAGGAGTGAGCAGTTCTTC. This codes for CASRDGTSGRSEQFF. The chain is built from TRBV5-4 and TRBJ2-1; TRBD2 matches at 15 bases. The CDR3 is made up of 15 amino acids. V gave up 5 bases and J gave up 9 bases; unmatched junction bases: 6. Germline loops: CDR1 SGHNT, CDR2 YYREEE (reference sequence).

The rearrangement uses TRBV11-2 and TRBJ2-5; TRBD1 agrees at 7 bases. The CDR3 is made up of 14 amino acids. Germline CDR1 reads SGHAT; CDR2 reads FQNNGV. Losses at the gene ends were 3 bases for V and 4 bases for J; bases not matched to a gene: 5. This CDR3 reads CASSFDRVGETQYF. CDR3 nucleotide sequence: TGTGCCAGCAGCTTCGACAGGGTAGGAGAGACCCAGTACTTC. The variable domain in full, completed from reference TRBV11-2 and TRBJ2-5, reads EAGVAQSPRYKIIEKRQSVAFWCNPISGHATLYWYQQILGQGPKLLIQFQNNGVVDDSQLPKDRFSAERLKGVDSTLKIQPAKLEDSAVYLCASSFDRVGETQYFGPGTRLLVL.

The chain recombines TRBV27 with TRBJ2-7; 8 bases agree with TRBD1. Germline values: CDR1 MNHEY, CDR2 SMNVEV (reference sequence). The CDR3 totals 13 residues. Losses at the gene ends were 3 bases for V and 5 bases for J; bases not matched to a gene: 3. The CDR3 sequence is CASSFRTGNEQYF. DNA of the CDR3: TGTGCCAGCAGTTTCCGGACAGGGAACGAGCAGTACTTC.

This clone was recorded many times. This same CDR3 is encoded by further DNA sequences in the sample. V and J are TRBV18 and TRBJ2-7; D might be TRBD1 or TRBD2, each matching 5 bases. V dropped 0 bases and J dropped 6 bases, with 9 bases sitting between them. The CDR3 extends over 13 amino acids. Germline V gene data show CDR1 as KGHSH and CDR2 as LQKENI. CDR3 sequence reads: CASSPPMRGEQYF. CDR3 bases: TGTGCCAGCTCACCACCGATGAGGGGCGAGCAGTACTTC.

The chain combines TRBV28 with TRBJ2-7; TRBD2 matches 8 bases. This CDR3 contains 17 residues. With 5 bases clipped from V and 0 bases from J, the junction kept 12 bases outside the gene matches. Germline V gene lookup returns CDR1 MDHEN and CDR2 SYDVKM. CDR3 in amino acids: CASSPNPGRGSSYEQYF. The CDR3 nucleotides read TGTGCCAGCAGTCCGAACCCCGGGAGGGGGAGCTCCTACGAGCAGTACTTC.

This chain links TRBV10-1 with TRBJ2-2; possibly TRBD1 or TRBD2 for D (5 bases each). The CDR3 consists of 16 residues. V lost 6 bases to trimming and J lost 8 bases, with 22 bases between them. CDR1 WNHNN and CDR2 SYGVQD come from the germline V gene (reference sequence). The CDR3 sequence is CASSRDATPSRGELFF. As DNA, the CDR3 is TGCGCCAGCAGCCGGGACGCAACACCCTCCAGAGGGGAGCTGTTTTTT.

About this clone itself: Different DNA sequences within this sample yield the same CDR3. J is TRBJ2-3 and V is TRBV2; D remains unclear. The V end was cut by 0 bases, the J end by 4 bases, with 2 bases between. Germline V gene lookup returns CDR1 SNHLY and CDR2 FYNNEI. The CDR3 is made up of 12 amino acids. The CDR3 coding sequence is TGTGCCAGCAGTGAAGCCCCAGATACGCAGTATTTT. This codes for CASSEAPDTQYF.

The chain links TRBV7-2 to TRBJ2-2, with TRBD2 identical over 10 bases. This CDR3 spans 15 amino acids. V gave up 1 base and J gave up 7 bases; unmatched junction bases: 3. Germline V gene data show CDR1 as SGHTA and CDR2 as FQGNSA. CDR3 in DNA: TGTGCCAGCAGCTTAGGGCTAGCGGGGGTCGGGGAGCTGTTTTTT. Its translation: CASSLGLAGVGELFF.

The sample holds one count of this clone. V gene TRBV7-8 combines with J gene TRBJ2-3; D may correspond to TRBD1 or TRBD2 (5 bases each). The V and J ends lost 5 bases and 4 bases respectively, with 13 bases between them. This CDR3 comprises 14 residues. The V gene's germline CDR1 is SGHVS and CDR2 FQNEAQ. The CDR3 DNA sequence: TGTGCCAGCAGCCAAGGGACCCTGTCAGATACGCAGTATTTT. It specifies CASSQGTLSDTQYF.

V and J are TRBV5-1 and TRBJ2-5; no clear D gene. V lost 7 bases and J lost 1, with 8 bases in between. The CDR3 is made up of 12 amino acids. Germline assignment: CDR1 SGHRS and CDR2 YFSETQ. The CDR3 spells CASARSQETQYF. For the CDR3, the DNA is TGCGCCAGCGCCCGGAGCCAAGAGACCCAGTACTTC.

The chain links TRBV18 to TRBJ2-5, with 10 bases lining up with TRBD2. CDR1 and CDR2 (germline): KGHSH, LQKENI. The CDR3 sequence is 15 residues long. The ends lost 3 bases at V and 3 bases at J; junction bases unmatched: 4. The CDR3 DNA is TGTGCCAGCTCACCGATTAGCGGGAGGAAAGAGACCCAGTACTTC. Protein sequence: CASSPISGRKETQYF.

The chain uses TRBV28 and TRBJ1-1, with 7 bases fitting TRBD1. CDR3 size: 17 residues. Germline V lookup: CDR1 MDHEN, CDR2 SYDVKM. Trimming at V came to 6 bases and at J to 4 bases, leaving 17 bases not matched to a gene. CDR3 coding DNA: TGTGCCAGCAGGAAGAAGAGCTTCAGGGGGGGGCTCACTGAAGCTTTCTTT. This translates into CASRKKSFRGGLTEAFF.

CDR3 DNA: TGTGCCAGCAGTGCTTCCGGGACTAGCGGGGTGCGGGGTACGCAGTATTTT. Its protein product is CASSASGTSGVRGTQYF. V is TRBV2 and J is TRBJ2-3, with 13 positions matching TRBD2. This CDR3 spans 17 amino acids. From germline, CDR1 is SNHLY and CDR2 FYNNEI. The junction had 12 bases not matched to a gene; V was cut back by 4 bases and J by 8 bases.